Sequencing of this T cell receptor (beta chain) was carried out in a study of naive and memory T cell subsets. V was clipped by 2 bases and J by 0 bases, with 12 bases between them. Germline V gives CDR1 LGHDT, CDR2 YNNKEL (reference sequence). The CDR3 covers 16 residues. Ligated cDNA underwent four rounds of PCR with nested alpha and beta constant region primers and SP2. Using its own MiXCR run on the 5' RACE reads, TCRdb lists one record per CDR3 protein. The sample consists of more than 60,000 distinct CDR3 sequences, 7% to 8% of them appearing once. An oligonucleotide containing a UMI was ligated to the 3' end of TCR cDNA. This clonotype was detected only a few times.

The rearrangement links TRBV3-1 to TRBJ2-3, with D hard to call. The TCR originated in a female donor in good health. In DNA form, the CDR3 reads TGTGCCAGCAGCCAACGCGGACGGGTGAGCACAGATACGCAGTATTTT. Translated: CASSQRGRVSTDTQYF.